The present TCR beta chain was sequenced within a study of PD-1 blockade in classical Hodgkin lymphoma. Whole-study results and caveats: Complete responders started with a diversity level that resembled newly diagnosed patients at baseline. Nivolumab initiation under 1 year post-ASCT meant exclusion. TCR diversity in CD4+, not CD8+, cells rose significantly by C4D1.

A few counts support this clone. The antigen is undetermined. Following autologous stem cell transplantation, relapse occurred in every patient, and exposure to brentuximab vedotin varied. The assay was immunoSEQ multiplex PCR, and TCRdb's table has in-frame clones only and misses some. Found here are tens of thousands of clones, 71% of them singletons; the top ten hold 3.3%. Germline V gene sequence: CDR1 SGHRS, CDR2 YFSETQ. With 3 bases clipped from V and 5 bases from J, the junction kept 6 bases outside the gene matches. The CDR3 has 15 amino acids. This TCR was sampled from a human donor with classical Hodgkin lymphoma. This material consisted of peripheral blood mononuclear cells (PBMCs), taken before the second cycle of nivolumab. The chain combines TRBV5-1 with TRBJ2-5, with 11 bases fitting TRBD1. The CDR3 region has the DNA TGCGCCAGCAGCTCGGGACAGGGGGTTTCGGAGACCCAGTACTTC. It yields the protein CASSSGQGVSETQYF.